Listed below are T cell receptor beta chains from one sample, sequenced in a study of control samples from healthy donors and cancer patients. Libraries were prepared by immunoSEQ multiplex PCR; TCRdb keeps only in-frame clonotypes and omits some of them. The sample comprises 120,000 to 150,000 clones, more than 85% of which are singletons, and under 7% rests with the top ten. The sequencing input was blood. These receptors were taken from a man aged 18 to 35 in good health. Each CDR3 is given with its conserved first and last residue. Each record gives: clone size, D gene, J gene, V gene, CDR3 DNA, CDR3 protein. The D gene is left open where the match is weak. The size entry is marked missing in some rows and otherwise reads once, few, many or a size class.

NA,NA,TRBJ2-7,TRBV6-1,TGTGCCAGCAGTGAGGTATCCCTCCCTTTGTACTTC,CASSEVSLPLYF
NA,NA,TRBJ2-7,TRBV4-3,TGCGCCAGCAGCCTAGCGGTAGAAAACTACGAGCAGTACTTC,CASSLAVENYEQYF
NA,NA,TRBJ2-7,TRBV18,TGTGCCAGCTCCCCAGGGACTTCCCTGAGCTCCTACGAGCAGTACTTC,CASSPGTSLSSYEQYF
NA,NA,TRBJ2-6,TRBV13,TGTGCCAGCAGCTGGACCTCTGGGGCCAACGTCCTGACTTTC,CASSWTSGANVLTF
NA,TRBD2,TRBJ2-1,TRBV11-2,TGTGCCAGCAGCTTAGTGAGTAGCGGGGGGGCAGAGCAGTTCTTC,CASSLVSSGGAEQFF
NA,NA,TRBJ1-1,TRBV4-2,TGTGCCAGCAGCCAAGAAGTGGGGCAGATTAACACTGAAGCTTTCTTT,CASSQEVGQINTEAFF
once,NA,TRBJ2-1,TRBV28,TGTGCCAGCAGTTTTAGAGGAATACAACAGTTCTTC,CASSFRGIQQFF
once,TRBD2,TRBJ2-7,TRBV11-2,TGTGCCAGCAGTTCGACATCTCGCGGGGGGGGTTCCGGATACGAGCAGTACTTC,CASSSTSRGGGSGYEQYF
NA,NA,TRBJ2-1,TRBV2,TGTGCCAGCATCAACGGTTACAATGAGCAGTTCTTC,CASINGYNEQFF
NA,NA,TRBJ2-7,TRBV9,TGTGCCAGCAGCGTAGGGGGTAGCGGATCCTACGAGCAGTACTTC,CASSVGGSGSYEQYF
NA,NA,TRBJ1-1,TRBV7-3,TGTGCCAGCAGCTTAAGGTCGGGGGGCATCACTGAAGCTTTCTTT,CASSLRSGGITEAFF
many,TRBD1,TRBJ2-2,TRBV7-7,TGTGCTAGCAGCTTACGAAGGCAGGGGGCCTACACCGGGGAGCTGTTTTTT,CASSLRRQGAYTGELFF
NA,TRBD1,TRBJ2-1,TRBV3-1/TRBV3-2,TGTGCCAGCAGCCAAGCGAGGGGGCACGATGAGCAGTTCTTC,CASSQARGHDEQFF
NA,NA,TRBJ2-1,TRBV9,TGTGCCAGCAGCGTATCCAGGGACTCCCCCTCCTACAATGAGCAGTTCTTC,CASSVSRDSPSYNEQFF
NA,NA,TRBJ1-2,TRBV5-1,TGCGCCAGCAGCTTGACCCGGGTCGGCTATGGCTACACCTTC,CASSLTRVGYGYTF
NA,TRBD1,TRBJ2-5,TRBV18,TGTGCCAGCTCACCAATCGGGGACAGGACCCTCCAAGAGACCCAGTACTTC,CASSPIGDRTLQETQYF
NA,TRBD2,TRBJ2-1,TRBV7-6,TGTGCCAGCAGCTTAGGGCCCCCTGTAGCGGGGGGGCAGAATGAGCAGTTCTTC,CASSLGPPVAGGQNEQFF
NA,NA,TRBJ1-3,TRBV27,TGTGCCAGCAGTTCCACAGGGAACTCTGGAAACACCATATATTTT,CASSSTGNSGNTIYF
NA,TRBD1,TRBJ1-2,TRBV3-1/TRBV3-2,TGTGCCAGCAGCGGGGACAGGGCGAACTATGGCTACACCTTC,CASSGDRANYGYTF
once,NA,TRBJ1-1,TRBV5-1,TGCGCCAGCAGCCCGGGACACCAACTGAACACTGAAGCTTTCTTT,CASSPGHQLNTEAFF
NA,TRBD1,TRBJ2-7,TRBV16,TGTGCCAGCAGCCAACCAAAGGGGACAGGGGGGTACGAGCAGTACTTC,CASSQPKGTGGYEQYF
NA,NA,TRBJ1-4,TRBV4-2,TGTGCCAGCAGCCAAACAGGGTCGCCTAATGAAAAACTGTTTTTT,CASSQTGSPNEKLFF
NA,NA,TRBJ1-6,TRBV2,TGTGCCAGCAGCCGATACATTACAGGGAAGGGTTCACCCCTCCACTTT,CASSRYITGKGSPLHF
NA,NA,TRBJ2-2,TRBV4-3,TGCGCCAGCAGCCCAAACGCCGGGGAGCTGTTTTTT,CASSPNAGELFF
NA,NA,TRBJ1-4,TRBV28,TGTGCCAGCAGCCCCCTATTCAGCCGATGGGCTAATGAAAAACTGTTTTTT,CASSPLFSRWANEKLFF
once,NA,TRBJ1-1,TRBV5-1,TGCGCCAGCAGCTTGGCGGGGGCCCTGAACACTGAAGCTTTCTTT,CASSLAGALNTEAFF
NA,NA,TRBJ1-6,TRBV27,TGTGCCAGCAGTCCCCAGGGTACAAATTTGTCACCCCTCCACTTT,CASSPQGTNLSPLHF
NA,TRBD1,TRBJ1-2,TRBV28,TGTGCCAGGACTAGAGGGGGCAGGGGGCTTTTAGGCTACACCTTC,CARTRGGRGLLGYTF
NA,TRBD1,TRBJ2-2,TRBV9,TGTGCCAGCAGCGTAGCTGGACAGGGGGCGGCCGGGGAGCTGTTTTTT,CASSVAGQGAAGELFF
once,TRBD2,TRBJ2-1,TRBV11-2,TGTGCCAGCAGCTGGCATAGCGGGGGGGACAATGAGCAGTTCTTC,CASSWHSGGDNEQFF
NA,NA,TRBJ1-5,TRBV2,TGTGCCAGCAGTGAAGAGTGGGCAATTCAGCCCCAGCATTTT,CASSEEWAIQPQHF
few,NA,TRBJ1-1,TRBV2,TGTGCCAGCAGTGACACTGGATCGGGGGGTTTGAACACTGAAGCTTTCTTT,CASSDTGSGGLNTEAFF
NA,TRBD1,TRBJ2-5,TRBV7-9,TGTGCCAGCAGCCTGAGACAGGGGGCCCGAGAGACCCAGTACTTC,CASSLRQGARETQYF